Shown below are 30 T cell receptor beta chains from a single sample sequenced in a study of identical twins. TCRdb re-analysed the 5' RACE reads in MiXCR, keeping a single row per CDR3 protein. This sample has fewer than 500,000 distinct CDR3 sequences, with roughly an eighth found just once. This sample also belongs to another study, concerning yellow fever vaccine responses in identical twins.

The sequenced sample consisted of CD4+ T cells sorted from blood. These receptors all come from a woman aged 18-30 years in good health.

This clonotype has just a few counts. This rearrangement joins TRBV29-1 to TRBJ2-3; D not certain. This CDR3 comprises 12 residues. V was trimmed by 7 bases and J by 1 base, leaving 9 bases between them. CDR1 and CDR2 from the germline V gene are SQVTM and ANQGSEA. CDR3: CSALSGTDTQYF. The DNA for the CDR3 is TGCAGCGCCCTTTCTGGCACAGATACGCAGTATTTT.

This chain connects TRBV4-1 to TRBJ2-6; D is undetermined. Germline CDR1 reads MGHRA; CDR2 reads YSYEKL. The CDR3 loop spans 17 amino acids. V was shortened by 0 bases and J by 0 bases, with 9 bases between the two germline ends. The CDR3 loop reads CASSQETRISGANVLTF. The CDR3 coding sequence is TGCGCCAGCAGCCAAGAGACCAGAATCTCTGGGGCCAACGTCCTGACTTTC.

This clonotype was counted between two and nine times. The chain couples TRBV6-5 to TRBJ2-6, with D uncertain. The CDR3 consists of 15 residues. Trimming took off 2 bases at V and 4 bases at J, with 9 bases between the two ends. Looked up from germline, CDR1 is MNHEY and CDR2 is SVGAGI. DNA of the CDR3: TGTGCCAGCAGTTACGTTCAGAAGGGGGCCAACGTCCTGACTTTC. This translates into CASSYVQKGANVLTF.

The chain is built from TRBV18 and TRBJ2-7, with TRBD2 as a possible D gene (5 bases). This CDR3 is built from 15 residues. Trimming removed 3 bases from V and 6 bases from J, with 18 bases in between. CDR1 is KGHSH, CDR2 LQKENI, per germline. The CDR3 protein is CASSPPSGPSAEQYF. The CDR3 DNA reads TGTGCCAGCTCACCCCCGAGCGGTCCGTCGGCCGAGCAGTACTTC.

This clonotype was recorded a few times. The rearrangement links TRBV11-2 to TRBJ1-5, with TRBD1 matching 9 bases. V lost 5 bases and J lost 7; bases outside the gene matches: 6. This CDR3 has 14 residues. Germline assignment: CDR1 SGHAT and CDR2 FQNNGV. In nucleotides, the CDR3 is TGTGCCAGCAGCAAAGACAGGGGGGACCAGCCCCAGCATTTT. Protein: CASSKDRGDQPQHF.

The V gene is TRBV5-1, the J gene TRBJ2-3, with 7 bases identical to TRBD1. V gave up 4 bases and J gave up 6 bases; unmatched junction bases: 8. Looked up from germline, CDR1 is SGHRS and CDR2 is YFSETQ. The length of the CDR3 is 14 residues. The CDR3 bases are TGCGCCAGCAGCACAAGATTACAGGGGGATACGCAGTATTTT. Protein sequence: CASSTRLQGDTQYF.

This clonotype came up a few times. The chain is built from TRBV6-5 and TRBJ2-5, with D possibly matching TRBD1 (5 bases). Germline V gene data show CDR1 as MNHEY and CDR2 as SVGAGI. Trimming left V 6 bases short and J 0 bases short, with 23 bases between. The CDR3 is made up of 18 amino acids. The CDR3 region is CASSYASSGRAHQETQYF. The CDR3 nucleotides are TGTGCCAGCAGCTACGCCTCCTCGGGCAGGGCCCACCAAGAGACCCAGTACTTC.

This clonotype was seen only a few times. The chain uses TRBV5-1 and TRBJ2-1, with TRBD1 as a possible D gene (5 bases). Trimming took off 3 bases at V and 8 bases at J, with 9 bases between the two ends. CDR3 length: 12 amino acids. CDR1 SGHRS and CDR2 YFSETQ come from the germline V gene. The CDR3 loop reads CASSWGRDEQFF. The DNA of the CDR3 is TGCGCCAGCAGCTGGGGCCGGGATGAGCAGTTCTTC.

The sample holds a few counts of this clonotype. The chain carries TRBV29-1 and TRBJ1-5; possibly TRBD1 for D (6 bases). The CDR3 extends over 12 amino acids. Trimming took off 4 bases at V and 5 bases at J, with 9 bases between the two ends. Germline CDR1 SQVTM, CDR2 ANQGSEA. CDR3: CSVGGGDQPQHF. The CDR3 nucleotides read TGCAGCGTTGGAGGGGGAGATCAGCCCCAGCATTTT. The complete variable domain, with remaining parts taken from reference TRBV29-1 and TRBJ1-5, reads SAVISQKPSRDICQRGTSLTIQCQVDSQVTMMFWYRQQPGQSLTLIATANQGSEATYESGFVIDKFPISRPNLTFSTLTVSNMSPEDSSIYLCSVGGGDQPQHFGDGTRLSIL.

This clonotype was observed a handful of times. The gene calls are TRBV6-1 and TRBJ2-1; weak D call: TRBD2 (6 bases). This CDR3 spans 16 amino acids. V was shortened by 6 bases and J by 9 bases, with 24 bases between the two germline ends. Germline V lookup: CDR1 MNHNS, CDR2 SASEGT. DNA of the CDR3: TGTGCCAGCAGCTCCCAAGGACTACCCCGGGGTGTTGAGCAGTTCTTC. Its translation is CASSSQGLPRGVEQFF.

This clonotype was counted only a few times. This chain's CDR3 is CASSIQGLADYNEQFF. The CDR3 bases are TGTGCCAGCAGCATACAGGGACTAGCGGACTACAATGAGCAGTTCTTC. This chain uses TRBV7-2 with TRBJ2-1; 11 bases align to TRBD2. The CDR3 totals 16 residues. J lost 3 bases, V lost 5 bases, and 6 bases had no gene match. The germline CDR1 and CDR2 sequences are SGHTA and FQGNSA.

This clonotype was recorded many times. V gene TRBV4-3 combines with J gene TRBJ2-1; D might be TRBD2 (5 bases). Deletions cut 3 bases from V and 9 bases from J, with 18 bases between. The CDR3 is made up of 15 amino acids. CDR1 is LGHNA and CDR2 is YSLEER in the germline V gene. CDR3 residues: CASSQVSLSRVEQFF. CDR3 nucleotide sequence: TGCGCCAGCAGCCAGGTCTCGCTTTCGAGGGTTGAGCAGTTCTTC.

This clonotype was detected ten times or more. The chain carries TRBV10-2 and TRBJ2-1; 7 bases line up with TRBD1. Germline-derived CDR1 and CDR2 are WSHSY and SAAADI. The CDR3 runs 17 residues. J lost 0 bases, V lost 4 bases, and 9 bases had no gene match. CDR3 loop: CASSVEQGLGSYNEQFF. CDR3 sequence (DNA): TGCGCCAGCAGTGTCGAACAGGGGCTCGGCTCCTACAATGAGCAGTTCTTC.

The chain links TRBV6-2 or TRBV6-3 to TRBJ1-2; 7 nucleotides match TRBD1. CDR1 is MNHEY, CDR2 SVGEGT, per germline. This CDR3 is 15 amino acids long. Trimming at V came to 5 bases and at J to 7 bases, leaving 13 bases not matched to a gene. CDR3 DNA: TGTGCCAGCAGTCTTATGACAGGGCCTCTCGCTGGCTACACCTTC. Translated, it gives CASSLMTGPLAGYTF.

V and J are TRBV6-5 and TRBJ2-7, with TRBD1 identical over 12 bases. V shed 8 bases and J 5 bases; nucleotides not matched to a gene: 10. The CDR3 has 15 residues. The germline CDR1 and CDR2 sequences are MNHEY and SVGAGI. CDR3 sequence: CASRGTGGPWNEQYF. In DNA, the CDR3 is TGTGCCAGCCGCGGGACAGGGGGCCCTTGGAACGAGCAGTACTTC.

DNA for the CDR3: TGTGCCAGCAGTAGGATCAGGGAGTATCAGCCCCAGCATTTT. Its protein product is CASSRIREYQPQHF. The chain is built from TRBV6-4 and TRBJ1-5; D might be TRBD1 (5 bases). This CDR3 has 14 amino acids. Germline V gene lookup returns CDR1 MRHNA and CDR2 SNTAGT. The V gene lost 5 bases and the J gene lost 5 bases, with 13 bases spanning the gap.

This clonotype was seen more than once but under ten times. This chain's CDR3 is CASSKPGLARYF. The CDR3 DNA follows: TGTGCCAGCAGCAAACCCGGACTAGCACGGTACTTC. The chain recombines TRBV28 with TRBJ2-7; 8 nucleotides align to TRBD2. Trimming at V came to 6 bases and at J to 12 bases, leaving 10 bases not matched to a gene. Germline V gives CDR1 MDHEN, CDR2 SYDVKM. The CDR3 totals 12 residues. The full variable domain, in which reference TRBV28 and TRBJ2-7 provide the parts outside the CDR3, is DVKVTQSSRYLVKRTGEKVFLECVQDMDHENMFWYRQDPGLGLRLIYFSYDVKMKEKGDIPEGYSVSREKKERFSLILESASTNQTSMYLCASSKPGLARYFGPGTRLTVT.

This clonotype was seen more than once but under ten times. This chain connects TRBV7-9 to TRBJ2-3; 10 nucleotides align to TRBD1. Germline lookup yields CDR1 SEHNR and CDR2 FQNEAQ (reference sequence). V lost 5 bases and J lost 4; bases outside the gene matches: 12. CDR3 length: 17 amino acids. The CDR3 DNA follows: TGTGCCAGCAGCCTAACACGCCGGGACAGGGGAGCAGATACGCAGTATTTT. It codes for CASSLTRRDRGADTQYF.

The rearrangement links TRBV7-6 to TRBJ2-5; 7 positions match TRBD2. The CDR3 has 15 amino acids. V lost 1 base, J lost 5 bases, and 7 bases stayed unmatched. Germline CDR1 reads SGHVS; CDR2 reads FNYEAQ. Here the CDR3 DNA reads TGTGCCAGCAGCTTAGGGACCGGACTAGTGGAGACCCAGTACTTC. Translating gives CASSLGTGLVETQYF. The full variable domain, rest sourced from reference TRBV7-6 and TRBJ2-5, is GAGVSQSPRYKVTKRGQDVALRCDPISGHVSLYWYRQALGQGPEFLTYFNYEAQQDKSGLPNDRFSAERPEGSISTLTIQRTEQRDSAMYRCASSLGTGLVETQYFGPGTRLLVL.

The chain links TRBV7-2 to TRBJ1-5; D is ambiguous. Trimming cost V 1 base and J 4 bases, with 11 bases left between them. The CDR3 totals 15 residues. Germline CDR1 and CDR2: SGHTA and FQGNSA. CDR3 sequence (DNA): TGTGCCAGCAGCTTAGGGAATTCTCAGAATCAGCCCCAGCATTTT. It translates to CASSLGNSQNQPQHF.

This clonotype was counted a few times. The J gene is TRBJ2-1, the V gene TRBV6-1, with TRBD2 as a possible D gene (5 bases). Looked up from germline, CDR1 is MNHNS and CDR2 is SASEGT. V was pared by 5 bases and J by 2 bases, with 13 bases between. The CDR3 contains 15 residues. CDR3 nucleotide sequence: TGTGCCAGCAGTCTCAAACTAGATCCCTACAATGAGCAGTTCTTC. The encoded protein is CASSLKLDPYNEQFF.

In this sample, this clonotype turned up a few times. The gene calls are TRBV5-1 and TRBJ2-5; D remains ambiguous. The CDR3 totals 14 residues. The V and J ends lost 0 bases and 0 bases respectively, with 6 bases between them. Germline V gene sequence: CDR1 SGHRS, CDR2 YFSETQ. The CDR3 loop reads CASSLVGNQETQYF. The CDR3 DNA reads TGCGCCAGCAGCTTGGTTGGTAACCAAGAGACCCAGTACTTC. Full variable domain (remainder filled in from reference TRBV5-1 and TRBJ2-5): KAGVTQTPRYLIKTRGQQVTLSCSPISGHRSVSWYQQTPGQGLQFLFEYFSETQRNKGNFPGRFSGRQFSNSRSEMNVSTLELGDSALYLCASSLVGNQETQYFGPGTRLLVL.

This clonotype turned up a few times. The chain uses TRBV18 and TRBJ2-1; maybe TRBD1 (5 bases). The germline gives CDR1 KGHSH, CDR2 LQKENI. Trimming cost V 3 bases and J 9 bases, with 12 bases left between them. The CDR3 covers 13 residues. CDR3 in amino acids: CASSPPGRGEQFF. The DNA for the CDR3 is TGTGCCAGCTCACCGCCGGGTAGGGGTGAGCAGTTCTTC.

The rearrangement links TRBV28 to TRBJ1-1; the D gene is possibly TRBD1 (5 bases). Germline V gene lookup returns CDR1 MDHEN and CDR2 SYDVKM. This CDR3 spans 15 amino acids. Trimming took 7 bases from V and 2 from J, leaving 17 bases between them. CDR3 coding DNA: TGTGCCAGCACCCGGGGGGAGTACGGTAACACTGAAGCTTTCTTT. Residues: CASTRGEYGNTEAFF.

There are many counts of this clonotype. The J gene is TRBJ2-5, the V gene TRBV28; no reliable D call. The CDR3 contains 14 residues. V lost 4 bases and J 2 bases, leaving 11 bases between the germline ends. Germline V gene lookup returns CDR1 MDHEN and CDR2 SYDVKM. CDR3 in amino acids: CASSSYESQETQYF. CDR3 bases: TGTGCCAGCAGTTCATACGAGTCACAAGAGACCCAGTACTTC.

This clonotype was detected ten times or more. The chain carries TRBV12-3 or TRBV12-4 and TRBJ1-2, with TRBD1 matching over 9 bases. Trimming at V came to 2 bases and at J to 7 bases, leaving 2 bases not matched to a gene. This CDR3 is 13 amino acids long. The CDR3 DNA sequence: TGTGCCAGCAGTTTACGACAGGGGGTTGGCTACACCTTC. Translation gives CASSLRQGVGYTF.

This clonotype showed up just a few times. This sequence joins TRBV5-1 and TRBJ1-4, with a tentative D call TRBD1 (5 bases). V shed 5 bases and J shed 4 bases, with 15 bases lying between them. This CDR3 is 15 amino acids long. Germline CDR1 and CDR2: SGHRS and YFSETQ. As DNA, the CDR3 is TGCGCCAGCAGAACCGGGACGGGGAATAATGAAAAACTGTTTTTT. It specifies CASRTGTGNNEKLFF.

This chain connects TRBV10-3 to TRBJ2-7, with D unclear. The V gene lost 0 bases and the J gene lost 2 bases, with 2 bases spanning the gap. The CDR3 spans 12 residues. Germline V gene sequence: CDR1 ENHRY, CDR2 SYGVKD. DNA for the CDR3: TGTGCCATCAGTGAGTCGGCCTACGAGCAGTACTTC. It encodes CAISESAYEQYF.

The rearrangement uses TRBV20-1 and TRBJ2-1, with TRBD2 identical over 7 bases. Per the germline V gene, CDR1 is DFQATT and CDR2 is SNEGSKA (reference sequence). With V trimmed by 1 base and J by 3 bases, 6 bases remained unmatched. The CDR3 length is 15 residues. The CDR3 nucleotides are TGCAGTGCTAGAGCGGGGACTAACCGCTACAATGAGCAGTTCTTC. Protein product: CSARAGTNRYNEQFF.

This clonotype was counted a few times. The rearrangement joins TRBV20-1 to TRBJ2-3; 7 bases map to TRBD2. J was trimmed by 1 base and V by 5 bases; bases with no gene match: 9. Germline-derived CDR1 and CDR2 are DFQATT and SNEGSKA (reference sequence). The CDR3 covers 15 residues. CDR3 region: CSAPGEGRRTDTQYF. The CDR3 region has the DNA TGCAGTGCTCCGGGGGAGGGGCGACGCACAGATACGCAGTATTTT.